A single sample gave rise to the 28 T cell receptor beta chains below, sequenced in a study of T cell repertoires in cytomegalovirus infection. What these receptors recognize is not known. TCRdb re-analysed the reads in MiXCR, keeping a single row per CDR3 protein. The table shows 900,000 to 950,000 distinct CDR3 sequences, with about 33% occurring only once. Sample: cultured CD8+ T cells from PBMCs, taken from culture after CMV antigen stimulation. These receptors were obtained from a human donor in good health (CMV status not recorded). Some clones in this sample may be carry-over from other donors' samples.

A few counts support this clonotype. This chain connects TRBV7-6 to TRBJ2-7, with D unclear. This CDR3 contains 15 residues. The V end was cut by 5 bases, the J end by 4 bases, with 18 bases between. Germline V gene lookup returns CDR1 SGHVS and CDR2 FNYEAQ. This chain's CDR3 is CASSPPQRSIYEQYF. The CDR3 DNA follows: TGTGCCAGCAGCCCCCCCCAAAGATCCATATACGAGCAGTACTTC. The complete variable domain, with remaining parts taken from reference TRBV7-6 and TRBJ2-7, reads GAGVSQSPRYKVTKRGQDVALRCDPISGHVSLYWYRQALGQGPEFLTYFNYEAQQDKSGLPNDRFSAERPEGSISTLTIQRTEQRDSAMYRCASSPPQRSIYEQYFGPGTRLTVT.

This clonotype has a count of ten or more. The J gene is TRBJ2-5, the V gene TRBV12-3 or TRBV12-4; D is uncertain. This CDR3 has 13 residues. Between the trimmed V and J ends, which lost 5 bases and 3 bases, there was a span of 10 bases. CDR3 DNA sequence: TGTGCCAGCAGTCCGGGCCTTAAAGAGACCCAGTACTTC. Protein sequence: CASSPGLKETQYF.

This chain uses TRBV5-6 with TRBJ2-3; tentatively, D is TRBD2 (7 bases). V shed 2 bases and J shed 6 bases, with 16 bases lying between them. In germline, CDR1 is SGHDT, CDR2 YYEEEE. The CDR3 consists of 15 residues. Here the CDR3 reads CASSLRGGAPDTQYF. CDR3 in DNA: TGTGCCAGCAGCTTAAGGGGGGGGGCCCCGGATACGCAGTATTTT.

CDR3 bases: TGTGCCAGCAGTTTATTTTGGGGTGCTATACAAGAGACCCAGTACTTC. As protein: CASSLFWGAIQETQYF. V is TRBV27 and J is TRBJ2-5, with D unclear. The V gene's germline CDR1 is MNHEY and CDR2 SMNVEV (reference sequence). V dropped 1 base and J dropped 2 bases, with 14 bases sitting between them. This CDR3 comprises 16 residues.

Here the CDR3 DNA reads TGTGCCAGCAGTGGACTAGCGGGGCACCCCGTCACAGATACGCAGTATTTT. Protein product: CASSGLAGHPVTDTQYF. The chain couples TRBV6-6 to TRBJ2-3; 12 bases agree with TRBD2. Germline V CDR1 and CDR2: MNHNY, SVGAGI (reference sequence). CDR3 length: 17 residues. J lost 2 bases, V lost 5 bases, and 8 bases had no gene match.

This clonotype turned up a few times. This chain uses TRBV7-9 with TRBJ2-5; D might be TRBD2 (5 bases). Germline loops: CDR1 SEHNR, CDR2 FQNEAQ (reference sequence). This CDR3 is 14 amino acids long. Trimming pared 5 bases from V and 5 bases from J, leaving 15 bases between. As DNA, the CDR3 is TGTGCCAGCAGCGCCCGAGCGGAGAGGGAGACCCAGTACTTC. Amino acid sequence: CASSARAERETQYF.

V usage is TRBV7-9 and J usage is TRBJ1-1, with D unresolved. V was trimmed by 4 bases and J by 6 bases, leaving 12 bases between them. This CDR3 is built from 13 residues. The germline V gene has CDR1 SEHNR and CDR2 FQNEAQ (reference sequence). This CDR3 is CASSSWVRAEAFF. The CDR3 nucleotides read TGTGCCAGCAGCTCCTGGGTGCGTGCTGAAGCTTTCTTT.

The table lists this clonotype with a few counts. V and J are TRBV19 and TRBJ1-2; possible D gene TRBD1, 6 bases. Germline assignment: CDR1 LNHDA and CDR2 SQIVND (reference sequence). The V gene lost 9 bases and the J gene lost 4 bases, with 12 bases spanning the gap. The CDR3 runs to 12 residues. Here the CDR3 reads CASKTGTYGYTF. The CDR3 DNA is TGTGCCAGCAAGACAGGAACCTATGGCTACACCTTC.

This rearrangement joins TRBV12-5 to TRBJ2-1, with a possible D match to TRBD2 (6 bases). Germline V gene lookup returns CDR1 LGHNT and CDR2 FRNRAP. The CDR3 runs to 14 residues. V shed 6 bases and J shed 8 bases, with 17 bases lying between them. CDR3 DNA sequence: TGTGCTAGTGGCTCAACACAGGAGGGCTATGAGCAGTTCTTC. Its protein product is CASGSTQEGYEQFF.

The chain has TRBV19 and TRBJ2-7; no clear D gene. Germline V gene data show CDR1 as LNHDA and CDR2 as SQIVND (reference sequence). The CDR3 spans 11 residues. V dropped 3 bases and J dropped 4 bases, with 4 bases sitting between them. CDR3 protein: CASSMGYEQYV. CDR3 DNA: TGTGCCAGTAGTATGGGGTACGAGCAGTACGTC.

This clonotype was seen once. A read error may produce the germline difference seen at one junction end. The V and J genes are TRBV11-3 and TRBJ2-1, with unresolved D. Germline V gives CDR1 SGHNT, CDR2 YENEEA. The CDR3 totals 15 residues. The CDR3 sequence is CASSLARSSYNEQSF. For the CDR3, the DNA is TGTGCCAGCAGCTTAGCCAGAAGCTCCTACAATGAGCAGTCCTTC.

This clonotype was seen repeatedly, ten times or more. The chain is built from TRBV12-3 or TRBV12-4 and TRBJ1-2; 7 nucleotides match TRBD1. This CDR3 region has 13 residues. The V segment lost 6 bases and the J segment 3 bases; nucleotides outside the gene matches: 4. The CDR3 region has the DNA TGTGCCAGCAGACCCGGGACAGACTATGGCTACACCTTC. It is translated as CASRPGTDYGYTF.

This clonotype showed up just a few times. The chain combines TRBV6-5 with TRBJ2-2, with a possible D match to TRBD2 (5 bases). V gave up 6 bases and J gave up 4 bases, with 9 bases separating them. Germline V gene data show CDR1 as MNHEY and CDR2 as SVGAGI. The CDR3 has 13 residues. CDR3 region: CASRTGSTGELFF. DNA for the CDR3: TGTGCCAGCAGAACGGGGAGCACCGGGGAGCTGTTTTTT.

In the case of this clonotype: This sequence may be a read error, since a much larger clone differs from it by one base. The gene calls are TRBV7-6 and TRBJ2-1, with 10 nucleotides matching TRBD1. The germline CDR1 and CDR2 sequences are SGHVS and FNYEAQ. The junction had 7 bases not matched to a gene; V was cut back by 10 bases and J by 4 bases. The CDR3 has 14 residues. The CDR3 loop is CANRPGQGYNEQFF. CDR3 DNA sequence: TGTGCCAACAGGCCGGGACAGGGGTACAATGAGCAGTTCTTC. Combining the CDR3 with reference TRBV7-6 and TRBJ2-1 gives the whole variable domain GAGVSQSPRYKVTKRGQDVALRCDPISGHVSLYWYRQALGQGPEFLTYFNYEAQQDKSGLPNDRFSAERPEGSISTLTIQRTEQRDSAMYRCANRPGQGYNEQFFGPGTRLTVL.

J is TRBJ2-3 and V is TRBV12-3 or TRBV12-4; 8 bases map to TRBD1. The CDR3 extends over 16 amino acids. Trimming took 3 bases from V and 3 from J; bases not matched to a gene: 8. CDR3 sequence reads: CASSFQGAAETDTQYF. CDR3 nucleotide sequence: TGTGCCAGCAGTTTCCAGGGGGCAGCAGAAACAGATACGCAGTATTTT.

This chain uses TRBV5-6 with TRBJ2-2; no clear D. This CDR3 region has 15 residues. The ends were cut back, 3 bases at V and 5 bases at J, with 14 bases in the middle. The germline V gene encodes CDR1 SGHDT and CDR2 YYEEEE. The CDR3 bases are TGTGCCAGCAGCTACCCGGATTGGGGTACCGGGGAGCTGTTTTTT. Translation: CASSYPDWGTGELFF. Full variable domain (rest looked up from reference TRBV5-6 and TRBJ2-2): DAGVTQSPTHLIKTRGQQVTLRCSPKSGHDTVSWYQQALGQGPQFIFQYYEEEERQRGNFPDRFSGHQFPNYSSELNVNALLLGDSALYLCASSYPDWGTGELFFGEGSRLTVL.

This clonotype was detected many times. This chain connects TRBV7-2 to TRBJ2-7; unclear D gene. The germline V gene encodes CDR1 SGHTA and CDR2 FQGNSA. This CDR3 spans 11 amino acids. The germline V and J ends were trimmed by 4 bases and 2 bases, with 3 bases remaining between them. The CDR3 region is CASSWAYEQYV. The CDR3 DNA is TGTGCCAGCAGCTGGGCCTACGAGCAGTACGTC.

The V gene is TRBV4-3, the J gene TRBJ2-5; 14 bases match TRBD2. The junction had 3 bases not matched to a gene; V was cut back by 1 base and J by 5 bases. The CDR3 contains 16 residues. Per germline, CDR1 LGHNA and CDR2 YSLEER. Written as DNA, the CDR3 is TGCGCCAGCAGCCAAGGACTAGCGGGGGGGCGGGAGACCCAGTACTTC. Translating gives CASSQGLAGGRETQYF.

V is TRBV7-2 and J is TRBJ2-4; D is possibly TRBD2 (6 bases). This CDR3 region has 16 residues. V shed 4 bases and J shed 0 bases, with 13 bases lying between them. Germline V CDR1 and CDR2: SGHTA, FQGNSA. The CDR3 sequence is CASSYTEGLAKNIQYF. The DNA of the CDR3 is TGTGCCAGCAGCTACACGGAGGGGCTAGCCAAAAACATTCAGTACTTC.

The chain couples TRBV5-5 to TRBJ2-1, with 10 positions matching TRBD2. Trimming removed 2 bases from V and 6 bases from J; junction bases left unmatched: 2. The CDR3 contains 14 residues. Germline V CDR1 and CDR2: SGHKS, YYEKEE (reference sequence). The CDR3 coding sequence is TGTGCCAGCAGCTTACTAGCGGGAACCAATGAGCAGTTCTTC. Translation gives CASSLLAGTNEQFF.

In its sample, this clonotype was seen a few times. The V and J genes are TRBV19 and TRBJ2-1; D possibly corresponds to TRBD2 (5 bases). The germline V and J ends were trimmed by 9 bases and 0 bases, with 21 bases remaining between them. Germline V gene data show CDR1 as LNHDA and CDR2 as SQIVND (reference sequence). The CDR3 consists of 17 residues. The CDR3 DNA is TGTGCCAGCAATCCGGTTTTAGCGAGAAGCTCCTACAATGAGCAGTTCTTC. Translated: CASNPVLARSSYNEQFF.

This clonotype showed up just once. This chain connects TRBV28 to TRBJ2-2; D remains ambiguous. The ends were cut back, 3 bases at V and 5 bases at J, with 19 bases in the middle. This CDR3 is built from 17 residues. Germline CDR1 and CDR2: MDHEN and SYDVKM. As DNA, the CDR3 is TGTGCCAGCAGTTTTTTAAGGTCGAACCCGAGGACCGGGGAGCTGTTTTTT. The encoded protein is CASSFLRSNPRTGELFF.

This clonotype was picked up many times. The chain is built from TRBV27 and TRBJ1-2; D may be TRBD1 (5 bases). Germline CDR1 MNHEY, CDR2 SMNVEV (reference sequence). CDR3 length: 14 amino acids. V shed 7 bases and J shed 8 bases, with 20 bases lying between them. The CDR3 spells CASKILSGDGGYTF. The DNA of the CDR3 is TGTGCCAGCAAAATTCTGTCCGGGGACGGGGGCTACACCTTC.

This rearrangement joins TRBV6-5 to TRBJ2-5; tentative D call: TRBD1 (6 bases). The length of the CDR3 is 12 residues. The germline CDR1 and CDR2 sequences are MNHEY and SVGAGI. V was cut by 6 bases and J by 3 bases, with 8 bases left in between. CDR3 sequence (DNA): TGTGCCAGCAGGGGACACGAAGAGACCCAGTACTTC. It encodes CASRGHEETQYF.

This clonotype was counted ten times or more. This rearrangement joins TRBV7-8 to TRBJ1-5; a weak D match, TRBD1 (6 bases). CDR3 length: 13 residues. V dropped 8 bases and J dropped 6 bases, with 14 bases sitting between them. Germline loops: CDR1 SGHVS, CDR2 FQNEAQ. The CDR3 coding sequence is TGTGCCAGCCACTCCGGAGGGGGTCAGCCCCAGCATTTT. It is translated as CASHSGGGQPQHF.

The sample holds one count of this clonotype. The CDR3 region has the DNA TGTGCCAGCAGTCGCGACGGGGGGGTTAGCACAGATACGCAGTATTTT. Its protein product is CASSRDGGVSTDTQYF. The V and J genes are TRBV27 and TRBJ2-3, with 8 bases aligning to TRBD2. CDR1 MNHEY and CDR2 SMNVEV come from the germline V gene (reference sequence). The CDR3 runs to 16 residues. J lost 0 bases, V lost 5 bases, and 7 bases had no gene match.

This clonotype was seen at least ten times. V usage is TRBV12-3 or TRBV12-4 and J usage is TRBJ2-1; the match to TRBD1 covers 8 bases. The length of the CDR3 is 18 residues. V lost 5 bases, J lost 4 bases, and 16 bases stayed unmatched. CDR3 region: CASSPRTGMGTYYNEQFF. Here the CDR3 DNA reads TGTGCCAGCAGTCCCCGGACAGGGATGGGAACCTATTACAATGAGCAGTTCTTC.

There are a few counts of this clonotype. The chain carries TRBV6-6 and TRBJ1-1; D is unresolved. Trimming took 6 bases from V and 1 from J, leaving 6 bases between them. The CDR3 runs to 12 residues. Germline CDR1 reads MNHNY; CDR2 reads SVGAGI (reference sequence). CDR3 bases: TGTGCCAGCAGAGTGTCGAACACTGAAGCTTTCTTT. This gives the protein CASRVSNTEAFF.